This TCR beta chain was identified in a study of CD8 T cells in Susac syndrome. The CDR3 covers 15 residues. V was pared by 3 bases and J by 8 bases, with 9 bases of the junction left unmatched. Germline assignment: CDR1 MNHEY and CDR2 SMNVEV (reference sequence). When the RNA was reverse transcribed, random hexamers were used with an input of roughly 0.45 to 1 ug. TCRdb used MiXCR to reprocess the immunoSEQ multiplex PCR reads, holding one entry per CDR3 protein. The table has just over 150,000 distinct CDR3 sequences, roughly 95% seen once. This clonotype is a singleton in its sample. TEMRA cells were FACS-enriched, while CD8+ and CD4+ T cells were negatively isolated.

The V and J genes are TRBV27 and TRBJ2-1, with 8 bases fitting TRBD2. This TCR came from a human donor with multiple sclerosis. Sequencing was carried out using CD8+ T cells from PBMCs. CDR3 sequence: CASSFGGLGLYEQFF. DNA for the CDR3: TGTGCCAGCAGTTTTGGGGGACTAGGGTTGTATGAGCAGTTCTTC.